The rows below give T cell receptor beta chains drawn from one sample of a study of blood T cell repertoires in COVID-19. Clones were read by immunoSEQ multiplex PCR, and TCRdb kept only the in-frame ones, dropping some. The data show 15,000 to 20,000 clones, about 91% seen once. Specimen: peripheral blood. Receptor source: a man aged 60 to 69 with active COVID-19. Each CDR3 is given with its conserved first and last residue. Fields, in order: CDR3 protein, V gene, J gene.

CASSLSIRAGGRTGELFF,TRBV7-8,TRBJ2-2
CASSSLAGDINEQFF,TRBV9,TRBJ2-1
CASIRGLAGAVDTQYF,TRBV12-1,TRBJ2-3
CASSQPAGSSYNEQFF,TRBV7-2,TRBJ2-1
CATPRTANTEAFF,TRBV28,TRBJ1-1
CASRETGAGQPQHF,TRBV6-5,TRBJ1-5
CASSSPGGPTDTQYF,TRBV5-1,TRBJ2-3
CASSGGTGGPGNTIYF,TRBV2,TRBJ1-3
CAIRDQGQGQETQYF,TRBV10-3,TRBJ2-5
CASSPRGQATYEQYF,TRBV19,TRBJ2-7
CAWSTAVETQYF,TRBV30,TRBJ2-5
CASSPRTGLTDTQYF,TRBV6-6,TRBJ2-3
CAWSKGLAVDEQFF,TRBV30,TRBJ2-1
CASSLAGGNTGELFF,TRBV5-4,TRBJ2-2
CASSLRSQWDSPLHF,TRBV7-3,TRBJ1-6
CASSQVPGANTEAFF,TRBV14,TRBJ1-1
CASSYLQGYEQYF,TRBV6-2/TRBV6-3,TRBJ2-7
CASSPRQLGTDTQYF,TRBV5-4,TRBJ2-3
CASSRGDRGLDTEAFF,TRBV6-6,TRBJ1-1
CASSATNTGELFF,TRBV11-3,TRBJ2-2
CASLQHPAGVYGYTF,TRBV5-6,TRBJ1-2
CASSVKSGSKETQYF,TRBV13,TRBJ2-5
CASSRTSGYNEQFF,TRBV7-3,TRBJ2-1
CASSYRSGMNTEAFF,TRBV6-2/TRBV6-3,TRBJ1-1
CARLFLSAGDSYNEQFF,TRBV2,TRBJ2-1
CASSSGLMDSPLHF,TRBV9,TRBJ1-6
CASSYGGGAGDEQYF,TRBV6-5,TRBJ2-7
CASSFGAGMNTEAFF,TRBV11-2,TRBJ1-1
CASSMEGLTSADEQFF,TRBV19,TRBJ2-1
CASTDRGMYNSPLHF,TRBV27,TRBJ1-6
CASRIGTYNSPLHF,TRBV6-5,TRBJ1-6
CAWSGSGTAISYEQYF,TRBV30,TRBJ2-7
CASSSLGQGELFF,TRBV5-1,TRBJ1-4
CASSFRSDRSEAFF,TRBV9,TRBJ1-1
CASSPRGGTEAFF,TRBV19,TRBJ1-1
CASSSGQGASGELFF,TRBV9,TRBJ2-2
CASSPTGVDTGELFF,TRBV18,TRBJ2-2
CASGLQIGTGDVSPLHF,TRBV12-5,TRBJ1-6
CASSHLISVTEAFF,TRBV4-1,TRBJ1-1
CASSQEDRATDTQYF,TRBV4-3,TRBJ2-3
CASGKQGGEQFF,TRBV27,TRBJ2-1
CASGDIQETQYF,TRBV5-6,TRBJ2-5